The clone carrying this TCR beta chain has just a few counts. Its specificity is not known. V lost 0 bases and J lost 0, with 9 bases in between. Germline CDR1 and CDR2: SGHVS and FQNEAQ. CDR3 length: 16 amino acids. The sample originates from a study of T cell responses to AZD1222 COVID-19 vaccine. Repertoires were generated with immunoSEQ multiplex PCR, while TCRdb's copy carries only in-frame clones and drops some. This table has roughly 200,000 clones, roughly 91% appearing once. Findings of the study overall: The study found vaccine-associated CD4 TCRs spanning spike, dominant at 160-218 and 743-854.

Sequencing was performed on peripheral blood, taken 28 days after the second dose of the MenACWY control vaccine. The rearrangement links TRBV7-8 to TRBJ1-5; D is uncertain. The TCR originated in an adult who received the MenACWY meningococcal vaccine as a control. The CDR3 DNA is TGTGCCAGCAGCTTAGCAGGCGGATTTAGCAATCAGCCCCAGCATTTT. Amino acids: CASSLAGGFSNQPQHF. The variable domain in full, with the rest retrieved from reference TRBV7-8 and TRBJ1-5, is GAGVSQSPRYKVAKRGQDVALRCDPISGHVSLFWYQQALGQGPEFLTYFQNEAQLDKSGLPSDRFFAERPEGSVSTLKIQRTQQEDSAVYLCASSLAGGFSNQPQHFGDGTRLSIL.